The T cell receptor (beta chain) described here comes from a study of regulatory T cells in long-lasting Graves disease (dated by TCRdb to 2020 to 2022). In terms of the full investigation: Persistent Graves' disease was defined as persistently positive TSH receptor autoantibodies together with antithyroid drug treatment for over 5 years. Patients with persistent Graves' disease were compared with patients with newly diagnosed Graves' disease using TCR sequencing and RNA sequencing of peripheral blood. Persistent Graves' disease patients in the clinical cohort had taken antithyroid drugs for around 10 years on average. The study was conducted in China and was registered as a clinical trial. A total of around 35 samples underwent TCR sequencing, from 13 patients with persistent Graves' disease and approximately 20 patients with newly diagnosed Graves' disease. Here is what the overall study found, with its caveats: Only the TCR beta chain was sequenced and analyzed. A larger number of public clonotypes was shared among persistent patients (over 2,500) than among newly diagnosed patients (around 890). Lower TCR Shannon entropy and fewer highly expanded clones were observed in persistent Graves' disease patients than in newly diagnosed patients, which suggested clonal expansion. Peripheral blood alone was examined, since thyroid tissue, which constituted the primary lesion, could not be accessed. The small sample size was acknowledged by the authors as a limitation that may reduce accuracy. Preferential use of TRBV28, TRBJ1-2 and TRBJ2-5 was observed in persistent disease, whereas TRBV20-1 and TRBJ2-1 were favored in newly diagnosed disease.

Libraries came from multiplex PCR. Sequencing relied on an Illumina HiSeq 4000. To build TCR beta libraries, CDR3 regions were amplified by Arm-PCR using iRepertoire HTBI primers. Before sequencing, the PCR products underwent gel purification. The authors' pipeline ran thus. Gene usage analysis of CDR3 amino acid clonotypes used the 55 to 80 TRBV and about 14 TRBJ segments found across samples. Filtered high-quality paired reads were merged into contigs using COPE and FqMerger. BLAST was used to align contigs to the IMGT TRBV, TRBD and TRBJ reference genes, and CDR3 was defined following IMGT. Any clonotype with a frequency above 0.1% was classified as a highly expanded clone. Repertoire diversity was measured by Shannon entropy, and V-J evenness by the Gini coefficient. A clonotype found in more than one individual was treated as public. TCRdb reprocessing: public reads trimmed at Q25 with fastp, clones called with MiXCR, in-frame beta chains kept. A single entry per CDR3 protein holds the most common genes and DNA from its merged rows. The V and J calls, along with clone size, are taken from TCRdb and not from the paper's own processing. Within this sample are approximately 470,000 distinct CDR3 sequences, with about 20% of them counted one time only. Approximately 8% of the sample is in the top ten clones.

As to this clonotype: Its antigen specificity is not known. Base qualities are not at hand, and no much larger clone is one base apart.

The intended sense of this specimen's time point label: persistent/refractory GD, antithyroid drugs over 5 years with positive TRAb. For both TCR sequencing and RNA sequencing, RNA was extracted from PBMCs using TRIzol. The diagnosis of Graves' disease followed American Thyroid Association guidelines. Patients for the study were recruited at an endocrinology department in Xi'an, China. Each patient gave 9 to 10 milliliters of peripheral blood, collected in an EDTA anticoagulant tube. PBMCs were isolated by Ficoll Paque Plus density gradient separation without further T cell sorting. An Agilent 2100 Bioanalyzer and agarose gel were used to check RNA quality, and a NanoDrop 2000 was used to measure RNA concentration. From cysteine to phenylalanine, the CDR3 is 13 amino acids long. The retained sequence is limited to the CDR3, 39 bases, with the frame set at the first base. As encoded in the germline V gene, CDR1 is SGHVS while CDR2 is FNYEAQ. V lost 4 bases and J lost 4 bases; the stretch between them is 10 bases long.

The chain employs TRBV7-6 and TRBJ1-1, with no reliable assignment of the D segment. Specimen: peripheral blood mononuclear cells (PBMCs), collected when the disease was refractory, from a patient treated with antithyroid drugs. The TCR sequence derives from a female donor with Graves disease. CDR3 reads: CASSSRDTTEAFF. The sequence in DNA is TGTGCCAGCAGCTCCCGCGACACCACTGAAGCTTTCTTT.